One sample yielded the 18 T cell receptor beta chains listed below, sequenced in a study of T cells in Graves' hyperthyroidism and ophthalmopathy. RNA transcripts yielded amplified TCR beta CDR3 regions. With the HTBI primer set, the TCR CDR3 went through a first round of RT-PCR. One entry per CDR3 protein, called by TCRdb with MiXCR from the multiplex PCR reads. The table has hundreds of thousands of distinct CDR3 sequences, around 14% seen once. The sample was blood. These receptors all come from a woman aged 18-29 years with Graves' hyperthyroidism.

This clonotype appeared many times. The chain couples TRBV11-2 to TRBJ2-5; 9 bases align to TRBD2. V was clipped by 4 bases and J by 4 bases; unmatched bases: 1. Germline-derived CDR1 and CDR2 are SGHAT and FQNNGV. This CDR3 is built from 13 residues. In DNA form, the CDR3 reads TGTGCCAGCAGCTCGGGACTAGCAGAGACCCAGTACTTC. Translation gives CASSSGLAETQYF.

This clonotype was seen only a few times. This chain uses TRBV5-4 with TRBJ1-1; no firm D call. The V and J ends lost 4 bases and 5 bases respectively, with 18 bases between them. The germline CDR1 and CDR2 sequences are SGHNT and YYREEE (reference sequence). This CDR3 has 15 residues. The chain's CDR3 is CASSPMGGSPTEAFF. The CDR3 DNA sequence: TGTGCCAGCAGCCCTATGGGTGGCAGTCCTACTGAAGCTTTCTTT.

This clonotype was seen repeatedly, ten times or more. The rearrangement uses TRBV2 and TRBJ2-1; tentative D call: TRBD2 (6 bases). V was shortened by 4 bases and J by 6 bases, with 13 bases between the two germline ends. Germline lookup yields CDR1 SNHLY and CDR2 FYNNEI. The CDR3 loop spans 14 amino acids. CDR3 sequence reads: CASSVSLGGNEQFF. CDR3 bases: TGTGCCAGCAGTGTAAGTCTCGGGGGCAATGAGCAGTTCTTC.

This clonotype was detected once. The genes are TRBV7-3 and TRBJ2-3, with D maybe TRBD2 (6 bases). With 0 bases removed from V and 6 bases from J, the gap between germline ends came to 13 bases. CDR1 and CDR2 from the germline V gene are SGHTA and FQGTGA. The CDR3 is made up of 15 amino acids. The CDR3, as DNA: TGTGCCAGCAGCTTAACAGCGGGCAGTATGGATACGCAGTATTTT. As protein: CASSLTAGSMDTQYF. The variable domain in full, completed from reference TRBV7-3 and TRBJ2-3, reads GAGVSQTPSNKVTEKGKYVELRCDPISGHTALYWYRQSLGQGPEFLIYFQGTGAADDSGLPNDRFFAVRPEGSVSTLKIQRTERGDSAVYLCASSLTAGSMDTQYFGPGTRLTVL.

This rearrangement joins TRBV28 to TRBJ1-5, with D hard to call. CDR3 length: 15 amino acids. Germline values: CDR1 MDHEN, CDR2 SYDVKM. The germline V and J ends were trimmed by 5 bases and 7 bases, with 18 bases remaining between them. CDR3 nucleotides: TGTGCCAGCAGTCTCTTGGGAGGGCTTGGGCAGCCCCAGCATTTT. Protein sequence: CASSLLGGLGQPQHF.

The chain links TRBV12-3 or TRBV12-4 to TRBJ2-5, with 9 bases aligning to TRBD2. There are 18 residues in the CDR3. V trimming: 3 bases; J trimming: 7 bases; junction bases outside the gene matches: 18. This chain's CDR3 is CASSLVIERGVPKGTQYF. The CDR3 DNA reads as TGTGCCAGCAGTTTGGTTATAGAGCGGGGGGTCCCTAAAGGGACCCAGTACTTC.

The chain recombines TRBV4-1 with TRBJ2-2; 11 nucleotides agree with TRBD2. The CDR3 is 18 amino acids. The V segment lost 0 bases and the J segment 3 bases; nucleotides outside the gene matches: 6. The germline V gene encodes CDR1 MGHRA and CDR2 YSYEKL. The CDR3 nucleotides read TGCGCCAGCAGCCAAGAACTAGCGGGGGAATTACACACCGGGGAGCTGTTTTTT. Its protein product is CASSQELAGELHTGELFF.

This clonotype was recorded a few times. The chain is built from TRBV13 and TRBJ1-4; D is unresolved. Trimming took off 4 bases at V and 0 bases at J, with 12 bases between the two ends. Looked up from germline, CDR1 is PRHDT and CDR2 is FYEKMQ (reference sequence). CDR3 length: 16 residues. Here the CDR3 reads CASSSRGATTNEKLFF. The CDR3 DNA reads as TGTGCCAGCAGCTCCCGGGGTGCGACAACTAATGAAAAACTGTTTTTT.

This clonotype was picked up many times. V is TRBV6-1 and J is TRBJ2-4; D uncertain. The CDR3 loop spans 15 amino acids. In germline, CDR1 is MNHNS, CDR2 SASEGT. Trimming pared 6 bases from V and 3 bases from J, leaving 15 bases between. CDR3 in DNA: TGTGCCAGCAGACCCCTCAGTTCTGGCAAAAACATTCAGTACTTC. It codes for CASRPLSSGKNIQYF.

There are many counts of this clonotype. V is TRBV7-9 and J is TRBJ1-1; 7 nucleotides match TRBD1. V shed 3 bases, J shed 6 bases, and the junction held 4 bases outside the gene matches. The CDR3 sequence is 13 residues long. Germline V gene lookup returns CDR1 SEHNR and CDR2 FQNEAQ (reference sequence). CDR3 bases: TGTGCCAGCAGCTTGACAGGGAGGCCTGAAGCTTTCTTT. This gives the protein CASSLTGRPEAFF.

This clonotype showed up many times. V usage is TRBV2 and J usage is TRBJ2-5, with a tentative D call TRBD1 (6 bases). Germline CDR1 SNHLY, CDR2 FYNNEI. The CDR3 extends over 14 amino acids. Deletions cut 7 bases from V and 1 base from J, with 13 bases between. The CDR3 DNA reads TGTGCCAGCACGCGGACAGCATCCCAAGAGACCCAGTACTTC. Residues: CASTRTASQETQYF.

The gene calls are TRBV29-1 and TRBJ2-7; D remains unclear. The germline V gene has CDR1 SQVTM and CDR2 ANQGSEA. Trimming removed 1 base at V and 1 base at J, with 5 bases between. This CDR3 is built from 12 residues. The CDR3 region is CSVEVNSYEQYF. The CDR3 nucleotides read TGCAGCGTTGAAGTAAATTCCTACGAGCAGTACTTC.

In its sample, this clonotype was seen once. The genes are TRBV10-2 and TRBJ2-1; TRBD2 matches at 11 bases. This CDR3 spans 13 amino acids. The V gene end was trimmed by 10 bases and the J gene end by 9 bases; junction bases not matched to a gene: 8. From germline, CDR1 is WSHSY and CDR2 SAAADI. CDR3 DNA sequence: TGCGCCACTAAACTAGCGGGAGTTGTTGAGCAGTTCTTC. This sequence encodes CATKLAGVVEQFF.

In this sample, this clonotype turned up a few times. A junction boundary mismatches the germline segment, possibly from a read error. V and J are TRBV5-1 and TRBJ2-4; the D gene is possibly TRBD1 (5 bases). This CDR3 is built from 15 residues. Germline lookup yields CDR1 SGHRS and CDR2 YFSETQ. CDR3 region: CASGLGQGAKNIQYF. CDR3 bases: TGCGCCAGCGGCTTGGGGCAGGGAGCCAAAAACATTCAGTACTTC.

Of note for this clonotype: An end of the junction does not agree with germline; a read error may underlie this. The chain carries TRBV7-9 and TRBJ1-2; TRBD1 matches 10 bases. CDR1 is SEHNR and CDR2 is FQNEAQ in the germline V gene (reference sequence). CDR3 length: 14 amino acids. CDR3 nucleotide sequence: TGTGCCGGCAGCTTAGGGACAGGGGACTATGGCTACACCTTC. Amino acid sequence: CAGSLGTGDYGYTF.

This clonotype has at least ten counts. The chain recombines TRBV28 with TRBJ2-1; D is ambiguous. This CDR3 has 11 residues. Germline assignment: CDR1 MDHEN and CDR2 SYDVKM. V was cut by 3 bases and J by 10 bases, with 7 bases left in between. The CDR3 DNA is TGTGCCAGCAGTTTGGTGGCGGAGCAGTTCTTC. Its translation: CASSLVAEQFF.

This clonotype has more than one count but fewer than ten. The gene calls are TRBV6-1 and TRBJ1-5; weak D call: TRBD1 (6 bases). The CDR3 is 12 residues long. The V gene's germline CDR1 is MNHNS and CDR2 SASEGT. Deletions cut 10 bases from V and 4 bases from J, with 11 bases between. In DNA form, the CDR3 reads TGTGCCACCCAGACAGGTAATCAGCCCCAGCATTTT. This sequence encodes CATQTGNQPQHF.

The CDR3, as DNA: TGTGCCAGCAGTCCAATCCTGGGACTAGCGGGTGACAATGAGCAGTTCTTC. Amino acids: CASSPILGLAGDNEQFF. The J gene is TRBJ2-1, the V gene TRBV28; 12 bases agree with TRBD2. Germline lookup yields CDR1 MDHEN and CDR2 SYDVKM. V lost 5 bases to trimming and J lost 5 bases; unmatched junction nucleotides: 10. This CDR3 has 17 residues.